This T cell receptor (beta chain) came from a study of shared clonotypes between healthy human individuals. Study summary: Samples came from a couple of female and a few male donors aged 18 to 49. Study conclusions and caveats: Lower generation probabilities were found for non-shared clonotypes than for those shared by all four donors. An effect of sequencing depth on clonotype sharing among donors was expected.

The run depth of the assay was deep. This table comes from immunoSEQ multiplex PCR, and its TCRdb copy is limited to in-frame clones, with some not included. In the table there are hundreds of thousands of clones, about 91% of which are singletons. Selected positively for CCR7 and CD45RO-negative, naive CD8 cells excluded terminally differentiated effector memory CD45RA+ cells. Turning to this clone: Its specificity is unknown. This same CDR3 is encoded by further DNA sequences in the sample.

Germline V CDR1 and CDR2: GTSNPN, SVGIG (reference sequence). This CDR3 region has 14 residues. V was cut by 5 bases and J by 0 bases, with 8 bases left in between. This receptor was taken from a man between 25 and 39 years old in good health. V usage is TRBV30 and J usage is TRBJ2-6; D may be TRBD2 (6 bases). Sequences were obtained from naive CD8+ T cells sorted from blood. The CDR3 DNA sequence: TGTGCCTGGTCGGAGGGCTCTGGGGCCAACGTCCTGACTTTC. This encodes CAWSEGSGANVLTF.